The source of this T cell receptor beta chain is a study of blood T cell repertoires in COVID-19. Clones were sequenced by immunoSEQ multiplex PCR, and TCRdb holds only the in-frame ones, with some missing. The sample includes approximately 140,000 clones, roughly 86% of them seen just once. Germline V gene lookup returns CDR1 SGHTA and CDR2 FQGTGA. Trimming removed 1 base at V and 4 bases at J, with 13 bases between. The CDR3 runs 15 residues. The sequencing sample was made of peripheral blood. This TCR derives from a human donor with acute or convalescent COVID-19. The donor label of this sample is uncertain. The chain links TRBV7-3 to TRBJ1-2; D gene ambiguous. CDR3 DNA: TGTGCCAGCAGCTTAATTCCGGGAGGAAGCTATGGCTACACCTTC. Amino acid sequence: CASSLIPGGSYGYTF.